The sequence of this T cell receptor beta chain was determined in a study of cytomegalovirus exposure and HLA in healthy donors. Study conclusions and caveats: Most TCR sequences showed up rarely, but some public TCRs showed up in many donors.

To note about this clone: Its cognate antigen is unknown.

With 60 Vbeta and 13 Jbeta primers, the PCR was carried out. The data were produced by immunoSEQ multiplex PCR, yet TCRdb's version contains in-frame clones alone and is incomplete. The table records some 150,000 clones, 55% to 75% of them present only once. The germline V gene encodes CDR1 SGHTA and CDR2 FQGNSA. The CDR3 covers 15 residues. With 3 bases clipped from V and 3 bases from J, the junction kept 4 bases outside the gene matches. Material for sequencing was PBMCs. The TCR comes from an older woman in good health and CMV-seropositive. This chain links TRBV7-2 with TRBJ2-3; 9 bases are a match to TRBD2. The CDR3 sequence is CASSFSGGGTDTQYF. CDR3 bases: TGTGCCAGCAGCTTTAGCGGGGGCGGGACAGATACGCAGTATTTT.